The rows below give T cell receptor beta chains drawn from one sample of a study of post-analysis software for immune sequencing data. TCRdb re-derived calls from the PCR reads in MiXCR, one entry per CDR3 protein. Of 750,000 to 900,000 distinct CDR3 sequences in the sample, about 45% were seen once. The specimen sequenced was blood. Receptor source: a girl aged 10-17 years with multiple sclerosis. CDR3s include the opening cysteine and the closing phenylalanine or tryptophan. The D gene is left open where the match is weak. Part of the rows lack a size; the others show once, few, many or a class for expanded clones.

- 15 TRBJ2-7 TRBV29-1 TRBD1 CSVEVLGQVTYEQYF TGCAGCGTTGAAGTGCTAGGACAGGTGACCTACGAGCAGTACTTC
- 14 TRBJ1-2 TRBV9 TRBD1 CASSPDRGLYGYTF TGTGCCAGCAGCCCCGACAGGGGGCTTTATGGCTACACCTTC
many 15 TRBJ1-2 TRBV10-3 - CAISEGVRELYGYTF TGTGCCATCAGTGAGGGCGTCAGGGAGCTCTATGGCTACACCTTC
- 19 TRBJ2-1 TRBV24-1 - CATSDPSPDGGGPYNEQFF TGTGCCACCAGTGATCCCTCGCCGGACGGTGGCGGGCCGTACAATGAGCAGTTCTTC
- 17 TRBJ1-1 TRBV6-1 TRBD1 CASSERGPGTVITEAFF TGTGCCAGCAGTGAAAGAGGACCCGGGACAGTGATCACTGAAGCTTTCTTT
- 14 TRBJ1-1 TRBV11-3 TRBD1 CASSLGTGVPEAFF TGTGCCAGCAGCTTAGGGACAGGGGTCCCGGAAGCTTTCTTT
- 15 TRBJ1-1 TRBV10-3 TRBD1 CAIKVGTERNTEAFF TGTGCCATCAAGGTGGGGACAGAGCGGAACACTGAAGCTTTCTTT
- 13 TRBJ2-3 TRBV7-3 - CASSLYTDDTQYF TGTGCCAGCAGCTTATACACGGACGATACGCAGTATTTT
many 15 TRBJ1-6 TRBV3-1 - CASSHTDSGNSPLHF TGTGCCAGCAGCCACACGGACTCGGGCAATTCACCCCTCCACTTT
- 13 TRBJ1-1 TRBV7-9 TRBD1 CASSLGTGDEAFF TGTGCCAGCAGCTTAGGGACAGGGGATGAAGCTTTCTTT
- 15 TRBJ2-4 TRBV28 TRBD1 CASSLRDRGLGIQYF TGTGCCAGCAGTTTAAGGGACAGGGGACTGGGCATTCAGTACTTC
many 19 TRBJ2-5 TRBV5-1 TRBD2 CASVGIRSREGDLKETQYF TGCGCCAGCGTTGGCATTCGTTCGCGGGAGGGGGACCTTAAGGAGACCCAGTACTTC
once 15 TRBJ2-7 TRBV12-3/TRBV12-4 TRBD2 CASRESGRVVNEQYF TGTGCCAGCAGAGAAAGCGGGAGGGTGGTGAACGAGCAGTACTTC
- 13 TRBJ2-3 TRBV29-1 - CSVRGPDGNTQYF TGCAGCGTCCGGGGCCCAGATGGAAATACGCAGTATTTT
few 15 TRBJ2-7 TRBV6-5 - CASTQNGAGPYEQYF TGTGCCAGCACCCAGAACGGGGCCGGCCCCTACGAGCAGTACTTC
- 17 TRBJ2-4 TRBV10-3 TRBD2 CAISEPTSAIAKNIQYF TGTGCCATCAGTGAGCCGACTAGCGCCATAGCCAAAAACATTCAGTACTTC
- 15 TRBJ2-7 TRBV5-1 TRBD2 CASSFSGGPSYEQYF TGCGCCAGCAGCTTTAGCGGGGGCCCCTCCTACGAGCAGTACTTC
few 15 TRBJ2-7 TRBV29-1 TRBD1 CSVEGPGDSSYEQYF TGCAGCGTTGAAGGTCCAGGGGACAGCTCCTACGAGCAGTACTTC
many 12 TRBJ2-1 TRBV7-8 TRBD2 CASSQNREGQFF TGTGCCAGCAGCCAAAACCGGGAGGGGCAGTTCTTC
- 16 TRBJ2-1 TRBV27 TRBD1 CASSLSGTGYYNEQFF TGTGCCAGCAGTTTATCAGGGACAGGATACTACAATGAGCAGTTCTTC
- 16 TRBJ1-4 TRBV30 - CAWSAGGIATNEKLFF TGTGCCTGGAGTGCGGGAGGAATTGCAACTAATGAAAAACTGTTTTTT
once 18 TRBJ1-4 TRBV27 TRBD1 CASSLLTTGSKIGEKLFF TGTGCCAGCAGTTTACTTACGACAGGGTCGAAGATTGGTGAAAAACTGTTTTTT
- 18 TRBJ2-5 TRBV9 - CASSLFPPGQWDQETQYF TGTGCCAGCAGCCTATTCCCCCCGGGACAATGGGACCAAGAGACCCAGTACTTC
- 15 TRBJ2-7 TRBV6-2/TRBV6-3 TRBD1 CANSSRDRAPYEQYF TGTGCCAACAGTTCGCGGGACAGGGCTCCCTACGAGCAGTACTTC
few 14 TRBJ2-7 TRBV10-3 - CAISESQGTYEQYF TGTGCCATCAGTGAGTCTCAGGGGACCTACGAGCAGTACTTC
few 16 TRBJ2-1 TRBV7-9 - CASSLEGGRLIDEQFF TGTGCCAGCAGCTTAGAGGGGGGCCGATTGATTGATGAGCAGTTCTTC
- 14 TRBJ2-7 TRBV12-3/TRBV12-4 TRBD2 CASTTGTSGSEQYF TGTGCCAGCACCACAGGGACTAGCGGGAGCGAGCAGTACTTC
- 16 TRBJ2-1 TRBV9 - CASSPPGQGTYNEQFF TGTGCCAGCAGCCCGCCGGGCCAGGGGACCTACAATGAGCAGTTCTTC
- 14 TRBJ2-1 TRBV11-3 TRBD2 CASGLAGGIGEQFF TGTGCCAGCGGACTAGCGGGAGGGATTGGTGAGCAGTTCTTC
- 16 TRBJ2-1 TRBV7-2 - CASSSLQGYSYNEQFF TGTGCCAGCAGCTCCTTACAGGGTTACTCCTACAATGAGCAGTTCTTC
- 14 TRBJ2-7 TRBV7-9 TRBD2 CASSPTSSDYEQYF TGTGCCAGCAGCCCGACTAGCTCCGACTACGAGCAGTACTTC